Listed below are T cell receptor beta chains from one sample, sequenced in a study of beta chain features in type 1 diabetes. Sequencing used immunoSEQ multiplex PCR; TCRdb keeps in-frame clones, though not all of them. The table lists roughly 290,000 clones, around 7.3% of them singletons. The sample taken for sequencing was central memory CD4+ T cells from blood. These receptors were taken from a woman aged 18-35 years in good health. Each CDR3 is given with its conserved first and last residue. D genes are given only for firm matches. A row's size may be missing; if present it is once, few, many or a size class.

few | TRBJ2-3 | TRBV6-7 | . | TGTGCCAGCAAGGAGGGAAGAGCAGATACGCAGTATTTT | CASKEGRADTQYF
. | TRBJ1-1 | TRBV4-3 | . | TGCGCCAGCAGCCAAGGGGGGTCCGTAAGACCGAACACTGAAGCTTTCTTT | CASSQGGSVRPNTEAFF
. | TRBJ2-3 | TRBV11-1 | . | TGTGCCAGCAGCTTAGAGAATAGGGCCACAGATACGCAGTATTTT | CASSLENRATDTQYF
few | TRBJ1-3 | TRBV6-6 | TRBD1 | TGTGCCAGCAGTACAACAGGGGGCACGGCAAGCACCATATATTTT | CASSTTGGTASTIYF
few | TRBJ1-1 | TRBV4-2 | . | TGTGCCAGCAGCCAAGATGAGGGTAGGGGAACTGAAGCTTTCTTT | CASSQDEGRGTEAFF
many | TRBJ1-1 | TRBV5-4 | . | TGTGCCAGCAGCTTGAAGGTGGGATTGGAAGCTTTCTTT | CASSLKVGLEAFF
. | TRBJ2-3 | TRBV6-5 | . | TGTGCCAGCAGACTCGTGGGCACAGATACGCAGTATTTT | CASRLVGTDTQYF
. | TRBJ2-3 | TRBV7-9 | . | TGTGCCAGCAGCTTAGTAGGTGGCACAGATACGCAGTATTTT | CASSLVGGTDTQYF
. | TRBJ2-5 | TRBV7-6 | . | TGTGCCAGCAGCTCTGCCTCAGGGGGGGAGACCCAGTACTTC | CASSSASGGETQYF
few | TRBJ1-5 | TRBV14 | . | TGTGCCAGCAGCCAAGTAGGGGTCGGGCAGCCCCAGCATTTT | CASSQVGVGQPQHF
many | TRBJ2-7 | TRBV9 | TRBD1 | TGTGCCAGCAGCGTCACGTCCGACAGGGCGTCCTCCTACGAGCAGTACTTC | CASSVTSDRASSYEQYF
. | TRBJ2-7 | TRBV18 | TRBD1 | TGTGCCAGCTCAACGGACAGGGGAGGCTCCTACGAGCAGTACTTC | CASSTDRGGSYEQYF
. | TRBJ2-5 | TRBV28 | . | TGTGCCAGCAGTTTAGTCCGCAGGGGCCAAGAGACCCAGTACTTC | CASSLVRRGQETQYF